This T cell receptor (beta chain) appears in the sequencing data of a study of vaccination and CD4 T cells after COVID-19. Stated treatment: approximately 9-day PBMC culture with coronavirus spike peptide pools or control peptides (ViraFEST assay). First, ViraFEST expanded antigen-specific T cells with peptide pools, and next it sequenced the TCRs. With regard to this clonotype: Antigen unknown.

Germline CDR1 MNHNS, CDR2 SASEGT. The V and J ends lost 6 bases and 0 bases respectively, with 17 bases between them. The CDR3 loop spans 16 amino acids. Cultured CD4+ T-cell DNA underwent Oncomine TCR Beta short-read sequencing. In TCRdb, the PCR reads were re-called with MiXCR into one record per CDR3 protein. This sample has 12,000 to 15,000 distinct CDR3 sequences, with about 30% found just once. Material: cultured CD4+ T cells from blood. The chain combines TRBV6-1 with TRBJ2-5; D is undetermined. The receptor comes from a human donor with COVID-19. CDR3 region: CASRPRRYNDQETQYF. For the CDR3, the DNA is TGTGCCAGCAGGCCCCGAAGATATAATGACCAAGAGACCCAGTACTTC.